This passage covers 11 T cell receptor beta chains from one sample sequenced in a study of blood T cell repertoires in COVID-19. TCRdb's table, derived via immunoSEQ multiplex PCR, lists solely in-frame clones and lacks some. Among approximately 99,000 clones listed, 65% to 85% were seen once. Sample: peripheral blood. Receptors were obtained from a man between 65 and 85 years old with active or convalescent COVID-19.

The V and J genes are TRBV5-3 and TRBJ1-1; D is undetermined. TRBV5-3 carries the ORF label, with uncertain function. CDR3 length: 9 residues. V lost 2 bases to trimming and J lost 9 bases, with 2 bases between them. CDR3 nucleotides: TGTGCCAGAAGCTTCAAAGCTTTCTTT. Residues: CARSFKAFF.

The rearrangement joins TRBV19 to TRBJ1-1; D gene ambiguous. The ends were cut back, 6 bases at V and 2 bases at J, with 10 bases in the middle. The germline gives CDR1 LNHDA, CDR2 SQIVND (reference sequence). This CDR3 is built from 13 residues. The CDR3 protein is CASRNRINTEAFF. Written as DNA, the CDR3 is TGTGCCAGTAGGAACAGAATTAACACTGAAGCTTTCTTT.

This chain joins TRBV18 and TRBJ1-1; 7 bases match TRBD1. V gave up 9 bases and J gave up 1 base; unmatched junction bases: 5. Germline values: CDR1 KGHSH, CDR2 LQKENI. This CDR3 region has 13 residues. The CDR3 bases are TGTGCCAGTCTGACAGGGAAGAACACTGAAGCTTTCTTT. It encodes CASLTGKNTEAFF.

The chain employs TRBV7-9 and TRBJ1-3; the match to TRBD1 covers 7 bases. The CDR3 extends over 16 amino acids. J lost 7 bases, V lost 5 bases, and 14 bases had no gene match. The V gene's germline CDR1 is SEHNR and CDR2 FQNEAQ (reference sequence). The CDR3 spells CASSTLGQASWNTIYF. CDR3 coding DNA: TGTGCCAGCAGCACCCTTGGACAGGCCTCTTGGAACACCATATATTTT.

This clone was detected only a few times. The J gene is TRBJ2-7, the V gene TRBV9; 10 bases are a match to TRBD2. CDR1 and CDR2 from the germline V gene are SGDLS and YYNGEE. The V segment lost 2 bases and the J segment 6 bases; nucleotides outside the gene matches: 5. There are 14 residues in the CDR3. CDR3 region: CASSVRTSGSEQYF. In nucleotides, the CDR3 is TGTGCCAGCAGCGTCCGGACTAGCGGTTCCGAGCAGTACTTC.

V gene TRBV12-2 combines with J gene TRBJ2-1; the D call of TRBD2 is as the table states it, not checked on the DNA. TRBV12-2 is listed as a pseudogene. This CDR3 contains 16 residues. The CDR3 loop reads CASRLAWGLRGREQFF. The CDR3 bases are TGTGCAAGTCGCCTCGCCTGGGGGTTGCGGGGTCGGGAGCAGTTCTTC.

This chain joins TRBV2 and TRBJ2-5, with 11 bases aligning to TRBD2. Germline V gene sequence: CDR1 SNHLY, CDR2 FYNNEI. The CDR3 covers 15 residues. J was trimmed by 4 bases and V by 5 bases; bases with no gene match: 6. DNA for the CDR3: TGTGCCAGCAGTACCCTAGCGGGGGGAGGAGAGACCCAGTACTTC. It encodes CASSTLAGGGETQYF.

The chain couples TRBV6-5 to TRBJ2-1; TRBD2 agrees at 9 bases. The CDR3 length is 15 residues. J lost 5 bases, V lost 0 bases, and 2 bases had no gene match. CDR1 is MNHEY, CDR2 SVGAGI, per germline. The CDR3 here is CASSYSTSGHNEQFF. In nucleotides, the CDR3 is TGTGCCAGCAGTTACTCGACTAGCGGACACAATGAGCAGTTCTTC.

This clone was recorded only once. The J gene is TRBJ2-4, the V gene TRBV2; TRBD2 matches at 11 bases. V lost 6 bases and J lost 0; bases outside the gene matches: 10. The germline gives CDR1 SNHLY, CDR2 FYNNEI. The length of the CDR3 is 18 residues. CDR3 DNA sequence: TGTGCCAGCAGGACAAGAGTAGCGGGGGGGTTAGCCAAAAACATTCAGTACTTC. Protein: CASRTRVAGGLAKNIQYF. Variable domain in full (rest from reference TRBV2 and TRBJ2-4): EPEVTQTPSHQVTQMGQEVILRCVPISNHLYFYWYRQILGQKVEFLVSFYNNEISEKSEIFDDQFSVERPDGSNFTLKIRSTKLEDSAMYFCASRTRVAGGLAKNIQYFGAGTRLSVL.

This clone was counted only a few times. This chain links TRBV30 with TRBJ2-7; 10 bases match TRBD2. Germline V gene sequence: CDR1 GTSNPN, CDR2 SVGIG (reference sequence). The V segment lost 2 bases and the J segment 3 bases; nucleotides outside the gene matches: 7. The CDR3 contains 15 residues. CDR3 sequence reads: CAWSPWTSGIYEQYF. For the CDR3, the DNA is TGTGCCTGGAGTCCATGGACTAGCGGCATCTACGAGCAGTACTTC.

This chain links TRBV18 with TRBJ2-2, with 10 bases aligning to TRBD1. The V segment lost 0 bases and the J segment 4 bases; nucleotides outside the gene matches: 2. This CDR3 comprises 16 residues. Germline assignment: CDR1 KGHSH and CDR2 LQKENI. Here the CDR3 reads CASSPPGQGGTGELFF. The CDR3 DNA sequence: TGTGCCAGCTCACCACCAGGACAGGGGGGCACCGGGGAGCTGTTTTTT.